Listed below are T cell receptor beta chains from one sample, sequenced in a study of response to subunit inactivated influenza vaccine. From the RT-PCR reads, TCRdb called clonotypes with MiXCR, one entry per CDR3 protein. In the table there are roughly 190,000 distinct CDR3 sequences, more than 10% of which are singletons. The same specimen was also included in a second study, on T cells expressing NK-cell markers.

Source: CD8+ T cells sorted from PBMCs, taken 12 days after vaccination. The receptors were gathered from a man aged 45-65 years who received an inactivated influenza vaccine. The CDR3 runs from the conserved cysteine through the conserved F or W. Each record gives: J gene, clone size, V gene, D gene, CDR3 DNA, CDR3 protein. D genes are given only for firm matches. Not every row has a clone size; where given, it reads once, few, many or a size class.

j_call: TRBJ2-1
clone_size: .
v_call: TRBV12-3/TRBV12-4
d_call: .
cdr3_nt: TGTGCCAGCAGTTTGTATGATTGGTTCAATGAGCAGTTCTTC
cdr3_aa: CASSLYDWFNEQFF

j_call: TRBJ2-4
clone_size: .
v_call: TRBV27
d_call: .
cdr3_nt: TGTGCCAGCAGTTCAAACCCTAGGGTAATTCAGTACTTC
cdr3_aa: CASSSNPRVIQYF

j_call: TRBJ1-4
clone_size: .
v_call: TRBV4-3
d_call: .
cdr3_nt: TGCGCCAGCAGCCAAGACAGGGTCAAGAATGAAAAACTGTTTTTT
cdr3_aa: CASSQDRVKNEKLFF

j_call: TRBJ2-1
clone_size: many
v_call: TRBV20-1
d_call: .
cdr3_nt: TGCAGTGCTAGAGATATGGCAGCCAAATACAATGAGCAGTTCTTC
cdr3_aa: CSARDMAAKYNEQFF

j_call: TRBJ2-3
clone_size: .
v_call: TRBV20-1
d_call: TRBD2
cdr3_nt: TGCAGTGCTAGGAGGGAGGGTTGGTCAGATACGCAGTATTTT
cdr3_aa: CSARREGWSDTQYF

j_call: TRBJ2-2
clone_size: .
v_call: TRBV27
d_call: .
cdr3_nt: TGTGCCAGCAGGGAGGGCACCGGGGAGCTGTTTTTT
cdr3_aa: CASREGTGELFF

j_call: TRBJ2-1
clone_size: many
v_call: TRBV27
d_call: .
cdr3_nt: TGTGCCAGCAGTTTATTATCGGTGGGGGGAAATGAGCAGTTCTTC
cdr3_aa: CASSLLSVGGNEQFF

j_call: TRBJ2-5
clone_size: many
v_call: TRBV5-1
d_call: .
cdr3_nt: TGCGCCAGCAGCCCGAGACAACCTCTACAAGAGACCCAGTACTTC
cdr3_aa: CASSPRQPLQETQYF

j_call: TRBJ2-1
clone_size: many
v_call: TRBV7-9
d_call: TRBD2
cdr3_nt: TGTGCCAGCAGCTTAATAGCGGGGGGGCTGGGTGAGCAGTTCTTC
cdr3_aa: CASSLIAGGLGEQFF

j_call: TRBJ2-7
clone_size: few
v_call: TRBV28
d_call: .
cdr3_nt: TGTGCCAGCAGTGGGCGGACAGCTTACTACTCCTACGAGCAGTACTTC
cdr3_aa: CASSGRTAYYSYEQYF